Below, 26 T cell receptor beta chains from the same sample are listed, as sequenced in a study of regulatory T cells in long-lasting Graves disease. Regarding time point: persistent/refractory GD, antithyroid drugs over 5 years with positive TRAb. RNA extracted from PBMCs served as the sequencing template. Combining iRepertoire HTBI primers with Arm-PCR of CDR3 regions, the authors built TCR beta libraries. TCRdb re-derived calls from the multiplex PCR reads in MiXCR, one entry per CDR3 protein. The table includes hundreds of thousands of distinct CDR3 sequences, 20% to 25% detected once. Sequences were derived from peripheral blood mononuclear cells (PBMCs), sampled when the disease was refractory, from a patient treated with antithyroid drugs. The receptors derive from a female donor with Graves disease.

At least ten counts were recorded for this clonotype. V and J are TRBV28 and TRBJ2-2, with D possibly matching TRBD1 (5 bases). From germline, CDR1 is MDHEN and CDR2 SYDVKM. The CDR3 spans 17 residues. Trimming took 3 bases from V and 4 from J, leaving 18 bases between them. The CDR3 here is CASSLGPDSTPTGELFF. In nucleotides, the CDR3 is TGTGCCAGCAGTTTGGGCCCTGACAGTACACCCACCGGGGAGCTGTTTTTT.

The table lists this clonotype with a few counts. Mismatch with germline at one junction end may stem from a read error. CDR3 loop: CAGSFSRGSTEAFF. CDR3 DNA: TGTGCCGGCAGTTTCTCGAGGGGATCCACTGAAGCTTTCTTT. J is TRBJ1-1 and V is TRBV28; tentative D call: TRBD1 (5 bases). The CDR3 totals 14 residues. CDR1 and CDR2 from the germline V gene are MDHEN and SYDVKM.

This clonotype was seen a handful of times. The V gene is TRBV6-4, the J gene TRBJ1-3, with D unclear. The germline V gene has CDR1 MRHNA and CDR2 SNTAGT. Trimming removed 6 bases at V and 2 bases at J, with 17 bases between. The CDR3 loop spans 16 amino acids. The DNA of the CDR3 is TGTGCCAGCAGGGCTTACCTTCAGTCTGCTGGAAACACCATATATTTT. This translates into CASRAYLQSAGNTIYF.

This clonotype was counted at least ten times. The V gene is TRBV6-1, the J gene TRBJ2-7, with 7 bases identical to TRBD2. Germline V gene data show CDR1 as MNHNS and CDR2 as SASEGT. Trimming took 6 bases from V and 2 from J; bases not matched to a gene: 7. This CDR3 is built from 14 residues. The CDR3 coding sequence is TGTGCCAGCAGACATACTAGCGTTACCTACGAGCAGTACTTC. Residues: CASRHTSVTYEQYF.

This sequence joins TRBV5-5 and TRBJ1-4; no clear D. In germline, CDR1 is SGHKS, CDR2 YYEKEE (reference sequence). The V gene lost 5 bases and the J gene lost 6 bases, with 5 bases spanning the gap. The CDR3 runs 11 residues. The chain's CDR3 is CASREDEKLFF. CDR3 sequence (DNA): TGTGCCAGCAGAGAGGATGAAAAACTGTTTTTT.

This clonotype was seen ten or more times. The chain uses TRBV7-9 and TRBJ2-5; TRBD2 matches 7 bases. Germline values: CDR1 SEHNR, CDR2 FQNEAQ (reference sequence). Trimming cost V 5 bases and J 4 bases; bases outside gene matches: 4. The CDR3 consists of 13 residues. The DNA for the CDR3 is TGTGCCAGCAGCGCGGGGGTCGGAGAGACCCAGTACTTC. As protein: CASSAGVGETQYF.

The chain is built from TRBV6-9 and TRBJ2-3, with D possibly being TRBD1 (7 bases). The germline V gene encodes CDR1 MNHGY and CDR2 SVAAGI. V dropped 3 bases and J dropped 6 bases, with 19 bases sitting between them. CDR3 size: 16 residues. CDR3: CASSYSGVEGQDTQYF. The DNA of the CDR3 is TGTGCCAGCAGTTACTCTGGGGTGGAGGGACAGGATACGCAGTATTTT.

This clonotype showed up many times. This sequence joins TRBV7-9 and TRBJ2-7; D gene unclear. Trimming removed 1 base from V and 3 bases from J, with 10 bases in between. This CDR3 region has 14 residues. Germline values: CDR1 SEHNR, CDR2 FQNEAQ (reference sequence). CDR3 protein: CASSLDGLSYEQYF. In nucleotides, the CDR3 is TGTGCCAGCAGCTTAGACGGTCTTAGCTACGAGCAGTACTTC. Combining the CDR3 with reference TRBV7-9 and TRBJ2-7 gives the whole variable domain DTGVSQNPRHKITKRGQNVTFRCDPISEHNRLYWYRQTLGQGPEFLTYFQNEAQLEKSRLLSDRFSAERPKGSFSTLEIQRTEQGDSAMYLCASSLDGLSYEQYFGPGTRLTVT.

In the case of this clonotype: With a much larger clone just one base away, this may be a read error. V and J are TRBV11-2 and TRBJ2-2; perhaps TRBD2 as D (6 bases). The CDR3 is made up of 16 amino acids. Germline CDR1 and CDR2: SGHAT and FQNNGV. CDR3 DNA sequence: TGTGCCAGCAGCTTTGGACGGGGGATGAACACCGGGGAGCCGTTTTTT. Amino acids: CASSFGRGMNTGEPFF.

The chain has TRBV24-1 and TRBJ2-2; D is unresolved. The CDR3 runs 14 residues. The ends were cut back, 3 bases at V and 0 bases at J, with 4 bases in the middle. Germline V gives CDR1 KGHDR, CDR2 SFDVKD. This CDR3 reads CATSDRPNTGELFF. CDR3 nucleotides: TGTGCCACCAGTGATCGTCCGAACACCGGGGAGCTGTTTTTT.

The genes are TRBV28 and TRBJ2-7; maybe TRBD2 (5 bases). Per the germline V gene, CDR1 is MDHEN and CDR2 is SYDVKM. CDR3 length: 16 residues. V lost 2 bases, J lost 1 base, and 15 bases lay in between. The CDR3 sequence is CASSLLTRARSYEQYF. CDR3 nucleotide sequence: TGTGCCAGCAGTTTACTCACTAGGGCACGATCCTACGAGCAGTACTTC.

This clonotype occurred many times. The CDR3 protein is CASSLEQGGITEAFF. The CDR3 DNA follows: TGTGCCAGCAGCTTAGAACAGGGGGGCATCACTGAAGCTTTCTTT. The rearrangement joins TRBV7-8 to TRBJ1-1; 8 bases are shared with TRBD1. The CDR3 contains 15 residues. The junction had 5 bases not matched to a gene; V was cut back by 1 base and J by 4 bases. Germline CDR1 SGHVS, CDR2 FQNEAQ. Filled out from reference TRBV7-8 and TRBJ1-1, the complete variable domain reads GAGVSQSPRYKVAKRGQDVALRCDPISGHVSLFWYQQALGQGPEFLTYFQNEAQLDKSGLPSDRFFAERPEGSVSTLKIQRTQQEDSAVYLCASSLEQGGITEAFFGQGTRLTVV.

This clonotype was recorded at least ten times. This sequence joins TRBV30 and TRBJ2-5; the D gene could be TRBD1 or TRBD2 (5 bases each). Deletions cut 3 bases from V and 4 bases from J, with 9 bases between. This CDR3 is built from 12 residues. The V gene's germline CDR1 is GTSNPN and CDR2 SVGIG (reference sequence). CDR3 loop: CAWSKGRETQYF. The DNA of the CDR3 is TGTGCCTGGAGCAAGGGGAGAGAGACCCAGTACTTC.

This clonotype was detected a few times. This chain connects TRBV5-1 to TRBJ2-2, with 11 bases aligning to TRBD2. The CDR3 loop spans 17 amino acids. V was clipped by 0 bases and J by 5 bases; unmatched bases: 6. Looked up from germline, CDR1 is SGHRS and CDR2 is YFSETQ. For the CDR3, the DNA is TGCGCCAGCAGCTTGGTATCGGGACTAGCGGCGACCGGGGAGCTGTTTTTT. It translates to CASSLVSGLAATGELFF. Based on the CDR3 plus reference TRBV5-1 and TRBJ2-2, the full variable domain is KAGVTQTPRYLIKTRGQQVTLSCSPISGHRSVSWYQQTPGQGLQFLFEYFSETQRNKGNFPGRFSGRQFSNSRSEMNVSTLELGDSALYLCASSLVSGLAATGELFFGEGSRLTVL.

At least ten counts were recorded for this clonotype. This chain uses TRBV30 with TRBJ2-5; D not resolved. The V gene's germline CDR1 is GTSNPN and CDR2 SVGIG (reference sequence). The ends were cut back, 1 base at V and 6 bases at J, with 9 bases in the middle. This CDR3 has 12 amino acids. CDR3 loop: CAWSAIGKTQYF. CDR3 in DNA: TGTGCCTGGAGTGCTATAGGGAAGACCCAGTACTTC.

There are many counts of this clonotype. The chain employs TRBV28 and TRBJ1-2; D is unresolved. CDR3 length: 14 amino acids. Germline CDR1 is MDHEN and CDR2 is SYDVKM. V gave up 3 bases and J gave up 1 base, with 9 bases separating them. The CDR3 region is CASSLDHFNYGYTF. The CDR3 nucleotides read TGTGCCAGCAGTTTGGACCACTTTAACTATGGCTACACCTTC.

This clonotype was recorded at least ten times. The V and J genes are TRBV3-1 and TRBJ2-6; D is ambiguous. The CDR3 totals 16 residues. Trimming pared 0 bases from V and 2 bases from J, leaving 8 bases between. Germline V gene lookup returns CDR1 LGHDT and CDR2 YNNKEL (reference sequence). CDR3 bases: TGTGCCAGCAGCCAAGATTCAAGGGCTGGGGCCAACGTCCTGACTTTC. It codes for CASSQDSRAGANVLTF.

This sequence joins TRBV9 and TRBJ2-5; 9 nucleotides agree with TRBD2. CDR1 is SGDLS, CDR2 YYNGEE, per germline. J gave up 5 bases and V 2 bases, and 10 bases lay outside the gene matches. CDR3 length equals 16 residues. The CDR3 DNA reads TGTGCCAGCAGCGTGGGGATAGCGGGAGTTGTCGAGACCCAGTACTTC. It yields the protein CASSVGIAGVVETQYF.

The genes are TRBV24-1 and TRBJ2-7, with 12 bases identical to TRBD2. V shed 5 bases, J shed 3 bases, and the junction held 13 bases outside the gene matches. In germline, CDR1 is KGHDR, CDR2 SFDVKD. The CDR3 extends over 18 amino acids. The CDR3: CATSGAGLAGERGYEQYF. The CDR3 bases are TGTGCCACCAGTGGCGCGGGACTAGCGGGTGAGAGGGGCTACGAGCAGTACTTC.

In this sample, this clonotype turned up many times. The gene calls are TRBV11-2 and TRBJ1-5; perhaps TRBD1 as D (6 bases). The CDR3 totals 15 residues. CDR1 and CDR2 from the germline V gene are SGHAT and FQNNGV. Trimming took off 2 bases at V and 4 bases at J, with 12 bases between the two ends. CDR3 DNA: TGTGCCAGCAGCTTATCAGGGGACCTTAATCAGCCCCAGCATTTT. Its translation: CASSLSGDLNQPQHF.

This clonotype was detected only a few times. V gene TRBV19 combines with J gene TRBJ2-2; maybe TRBD2 (5 bases). This CDR3 region has 14 residues. Germline CDR1 and CDR2: LNHDA and SQIVND (reference sequence). Trimming pared 5 bases from V and 7 bases from J, leaving 14 bases between. CDR3 loop: CASSQPGDGGELFF. The CDR3 nucleotides are TGTGCCAGTAGTCAGCCCGGGGATGGCGGGGAGCTGTTTTTT. Based on the CDR3 plus reference TRBV19 and TRBJ2-2, the full variable domain is DGGITQSPKYLFRKEGQNVTLSCEQNLNHDAMYWYRQDPGQGLRLIYYSQIVNDFQKGDIAEGYSVSREKKESFPLTVTSAQKNPTAFYLCASSQPGDGGELFFGEGSRLTVL.

This clonotype showed up just a few times. The chain uses TRBV28 and TRBJ2-1; D possibly corresponds to TRBD2 (7 bases). CDR1 is MDHEN and CDR2 is SYDVKM in the germline V gene. V shed 7 bases and J shed 7 bases, with 14 bases lying between them. This CDR3 has 13 amino acids. This CDR3 is CASMRGGRNEQFF. The CDR3 nucleotides read TGTGCCAGCATGAGGGGGGGGAGGAATGAGCAGTTCTTC.

This sequence joins TRBV18 and TRBJ2-7; D gene unclear. V was shortened by 2 bases and J by 0 bases, with 8 bases between the two germline ends. CDR3 size: 14 residues. CDR1 is KGHSH, CDR2 LQKENI, per germline. The CDR3 DNA is TGTGCCAGCTCACCAAGTCCAGGCTCCTACGAGCAGTACTTC. Amino acid sequence: CASSPSPGSYEQYF. Based on the CDR3 plus reference TRBV18 and TRBJ2-7, the full variable domain is NAGVMQNPRHLVRRRGQEARLRCSPMKGHSHVYWYRQLPEEGLKFMVYLQKENIIDESGMPKERFSAEFPKEGPSILRIQQVVRGDSAAYFCASSPSPGSYEQYFGPGTRLTVT.

CDR3 in DNA: TGCAGTGCTAGGGGGTACAATGAGCAGTTCTTC. Translation: CSARGYNEQFF. The chain links TRBV20-1 to TRBJ2-5; no clear D. The J call is uncertain, as TRBJ2-1 better fits the DNA end. The CDR3 is 11 amino acids. CDR1 is DFQATT, CDR2 SNEGSKA, per germline (reference sequence).

This clonotype has more than one count but fewer than ten. The rearrangement joins TRBV12-3 or TRBV12-4 to TRBJ1-6, with TRBD1 matching 9 bases. V was pared by 3 bases and J by 6 bases, with 3 bases of the junction left unmatched. The CDR3 has 15 residues. The CDR3 reads CASSFGTGSNSPLHF. The CDR3 DNA follows: TGTGCCAGCAGTTTTGGGACAGGGTCTAATTCACCCCTCCACTTT.

This clonotype came up many times. The J gene is TRBJ2-5, the V gene TRBV12-3 or TRBV12-4; 8 bases agree with TRBD1. J lost 0 bases, V lost 8 bases, and 8 bases had no gene match. This CDR3 is built from 15 residues. CDR3 loop: CASSPRGQDQETQYF. The CDR3 DNA sequence: TGTGCCAGCTCCCCCAGGGGGCAGGACCAAGAGACCCAGTACTTC.